This is a list of T cell receptor beta chains from one sample in a study of blood T cell repertoires in COVID-19. Generated by immunoSEQ multiplex PCR, the TCRdb table keeps only in-frame clones and is missing some. The table records approximately 300,000 clones, about 86% of them present only once. The sequenced sample consisted of peripheral blood. The receptors were sampled from a person aged 70 to 85 with COVID-19, enrolled during active disease. Each CDR3 is given with its conserved first and last residue. The D gene is left open where the match is weak. Some rows have no size entry. The others give once, few or many, or a class for an expanded clone.

J gene	V gene	D gene	clone size	CDR3 protein	CDR3 DNA
TRBJ2-1	TRBV7-9	TRBD1	NA	CASSSGGQGPGSYNEQFF	TGTGCCAGCAGCTCGGGCGGACAGGGACCCGGATCCTACAATGAGCAGTTCTTC
TRBJ2-2	TRBV4-3	TRBD2	NA	CASSQDLVGPGTSEGGELFF	TGCGCCAGCAGCCAAGATTTGGTAGGTCCAGGGACTAGCGAGGGCGGGGAGCTGTTTTTT
TRBJ2-7	TRBV9	NA	NA	CASSVGGSDYEQYF	TGTGCCAGCAGCGTAGGCGGCAGCGACTACGAGCAGTACTTC
TRBJ1-2	TRBV28	NA	few	CASSSPSRVYGYTF	TGTGCCAGCAGCTCCCCCAGCAGGGTCTATGGCTACACCTTC
TRBJ2-3	TRBV7-2	TRBD2	NA	CASSSLAGGLVTDTQYF	TGTGCCAGCAGCTCACTAGCGGGGGGGCTCGTCACAGATACGCAGTATTTT
TRBJ2-1	TRBV7-3	TRBD2	NA	CASSFTGTSGNEQFF	TGTGCCAGCAGCTTCACCGGGACTAGCGGGAATGAGCAGTTCTTC
TRBJ1-4	TRBV4-1	NA	NA	CASSETPPTNPNEKLFF	TGCGCCAGCAGTGAAACCCCCCCGACAAACCCGAATGAAAAACTGTTTTTT
TRBJ1-3	TRBV5-1	NA	NA	CASSSGSLPFSGDTIYF	TGCGCCAGCAGCTCGGGTAGCTTACCGTTCTCTGGAGACACCATATATTTT
TRBJ1-2	TRBV30	NA	NA	CAWSGGAYYGYTF	TGTGCCTGGAGTGGGGGCGCTTACTATGGCTACACCTTC
TRBJ1-1	TRBV27	NA	NA	CASSLGGGSTEAFF	TGTGCCAGCAGTTTGGGGGGGGGAAGCACTGAAGCTTTCTTT
TRBJ2-5	TRBV11-1	TRBD2	NA	CASSLGLAGTQETQYF	TGTGCCAGCAGCTTAGGACTAGCGGGGACCCAAGAGACCCAGTACTTC
TRBJ1-1	TRBV5-1	TRBD1	NA	CASSGTGNMNTEAFF	TGCGCCAGCAGCGGGACAGGGAACATGAACACTGAAGCTTTCTTT
TRBJ2-7	TRBV29-1	TRBD1	once	CSVLPQTGGSYEQYF	TGCAGCGTCCTACCTCAGACAGGGGGAAGCTACGAGCAGTACTTC
TRBJ2-7	TRBV6-6	NA	NA	CASRTSGRGNSEQYF	TGTGCCAGCAGGACTTCCGGAAGGGGGAATAGCGAGCAGTACTTC
TRBJ1-2	TRBV28	TRBD1	NA	CASSIGTAQPNYGYTF	TGTGCCAGCAGTATAGGGACAGCGCAACCTAACTATGGCTACACCTTC
TRBJ2-7	TRBV11-3	TRBD2	NA	CASSLSGGSGYEQYF	TGTGCCAGCAGCTTATCGGGCGGGAGCGGGTACGAGCAGTACTTC
TRBJ2-1	TRBV3-1/TRBV3-2	TRBD1	NA	CASSQVGTGRVNEQFF	TGTGCCAGCAGCCAAGTGGGGACAGGGAGAGTCAATGAGCAGTTCTTC
TRBJ1-2	TRBV19	NA	NA	CASSTRQFFGYTF	TGTGCCAGTAGTACCCGACAGTTTTTTGGCTACACCTTC
TRBJ2-3	TRBV5-4	NA	once	CASSLTVSTDTQYF	TGTGCCAGCAGCTTGACAGTCAGCACAGATACGCAGTATTTT
TRBJ2-2	TRBV7-2	NA	NA	CASSLDYTGELFF	TGTGCCAGCAGCTTAGACTACACCGGGGAGCTGTTTTTT
TRBJ1-1	TRBV18	NA	NA	CASSPPPPGVAFF	TGTGCCAGCTCACCACCGCCACCAGGGGTGGCTTTCTTT
TRBJ2-7	TRBV29-1	TRBD2	NA	CSVETSGYEQYF	TGCAGCGTTGAAACTAGCGGGTACGAGCAGTACTTC
TRBJ2-2	TRBV12-5	NA	NA	CASGLVRVGDYTGELFF	TGTGCTAGTGGTTTGGTACGAGTAGGGGATTACACCGGGGAGCTGTTTTTT
TRBJ2-1	TRBV2	TRBD2	NA	CASCRTLAEYNEQFF	TGTGCCAGCTGCCGGACCCTAGCGGAATACAATGAGCAGTTCTTC
TRBJ1-6	TRBV7-3	TRBD1	NA	CASRRDRGSPLHF	TGTGCCAGCAGGAGGGACAGGGGTTCACCCCTCCACTTT